This T cell receptor beta chain was observed in a study of CD8 T cells in ankylosing spondylitis. Study-wide points: Ankylosing spondylitis blood seemed to carry a telltale TCR beta motif made of several highly homologous variants.

MiXCR, applied by TCRdb to the 5' RACE reads, yields one record per CDR3 protein. The data hold over 700,000 distinct CDR3 sequences, with around 20% observed a single time. From germline, CDR1 is SEHNR and CDR2 FQNEAQ (reference sequence). The CDR3 spans 15 residues. Between the trimmed V and J ends, which lost 5 bases and 5 bases, there was a span of 19 bases. About this clonotype itself: Its antigen is unidentified.

The source of this sequence is a male donor with ankylosing spondylitis. The sample was blood, either unsorted or a sorted T cell fraction (not recorded which). This chain connects TRBV7-9 to TRBJ2-7; D is possibly TRBD1 or TRBD2 (5 bases each). CDR3: CASSPGAPKVDEQYF. The CDR3 region has the DNA TGTGCCAGCAGCCCCGGGGCGCCTAAAGTCGACGAGCAGTACTTC.